This is a list of T cell receptor beta chains from one sample in a study of CD4 and CD8 cells across lung adenocarcinoma regions. TCRdb called the PCR reads again in MiXCR, with one record for every CDR3 protein. Here the sample spans around 6,800 distinct CDR3 sequences, around half being singletons. Sequenced sample: CD8+ T cells from the center of a lung tumor. The source is a male donor with lung adenocarcinoma. The CD4 and CD8 labels of this study may be unreliable. CDR3s include the opening cysteine and the closing phenylalanine or tryptophan. The D gene is left open where the match is weak. Rows may omit the clone size; those that give it use once, few, many or a size class.

. TRBJ2-3 TRBV6-1 14 . CASISRMSTDTQYF TGTGCCAGCATCTCCCGGATGAGCACAGATACGCAGTATTTT
. TRBJ2-3 TRBV12-3/TRBV12-4 14 many CASSLGQNTDTQYF TGTGCCAGCAGTTTAGGGCAGAACACAGATACGCAGTATTTT
TRBD2 TRBJ2-1 TRBV6-5 20 few CASSYSTFVPGLAGGPEQFF TGTGCCAGCAGTTACTCGACTTTTGTACCGGGACTAGCGGGAGGGCCTGAGCAGTTCTTC
TRBD1 TRBJ2-5 TRBV7-2 15 many CASSDRGLRRETQYF TGTGCCAGCAGTGACAGGGGGCTGAGGCGGGAGACCCAGTACTTC
. TRBJ2-5 TRBV6-1 15 . CASRPTSRGPETQYF TGTGCCAGCAGGCCCACGAGCCGTGGCCCAGAGACCCAGTACTTC
. TRBJ2-5 TRBV27 13 once CASSRTGRETQYF TGTGCCAGCAGCAGGACGGGCAGAGAGACCCAGTACTTC
TRBD1 TRBJ2-7 TRBV28 16 many CASSLPPGQGISEQYF TGTGCCAGCAGTCTCCCCCCGGGACAGGGGATCTCCGAGCAGTACTTC
TRBD2 TRBJ2-1 TRBV5-4 15 many CASRPSGRAGNEQFF TGTGCCAGCAGACCTAGCGGGAGGGCCGGAAATGAGCAGTTCTTC
TRBD2 TRBJ2-3 TRBV6-1 18 . CASSLAGGPGRVTDTQYF TGTGCCAGCTCCCTAGCGGGGGGGCCTGGTCGGGTCACAGATACGCAGTATTTT
TRBD1 TRBJ2-4 TRBV6-1 18 . CASSERTGRGRAKDIQYF TGTGCCAGCAGTGAGAGGACAGGGAGAGGGCGTGCCAAAGACATCCAGTACTTC
. TRBJ2-1 TRBV11-3 15 . CASSLEGASYNEQFF TGTGCCAGCAGCTTAGAAGGAGCGTCCTACAATGAGCAGTTCTTC
. TRBJ2-7 TRBV6-5 16 . CASSYTGQPAYNEQYF TGTGCCAGCAGTTACACCGGACAACCTGCCTACAATGAGCAGTACTTC
. TRBJ2-3 TRBV6-1 16 . CASAEAGGGGPETQYF TGTGCCAGCGCTGAAGCTGGGGGCGGGGGCCCAGAGACCCAGTATTTC
TRBD2 TRBJ2-3 TRBV6-4 15 . CASSDTSGGTDTQYF TGTGCCAGCAGTGATACTAGCGGTGGTACAGATACGCAGTATTTT